This T cell receptor (beta chain) stems from a study of breast tumors, draining lymph nodes, adjacent tissues (dated by TCRdb to between 2015 and 2016). Concerning the study at large: Breast cancer patients provided tumor, adjacent nontumor tissue and axillary lymph nodes, and the study compared the TCR beta repertoires across these three sources. In human breast cancer, the study set out to evaluate how tumor, surrounding tissue and draining lymph node repertoires relate to one another and whether T cells may move between these sites. General conclusions and limits of the study: Tumor and nontumor tissue repertoires were found to be significantly more similar in luminal-like than in basal-like breast cancer. Rather than being directly demonstrated, the conclusion that tumor T cells originate in lymph nodes was presented as consistent with a hypothesis. T-cell repertoire diversity in tumors was found to be lower than in lymph nodes but higher than in nontumor tissue, and preferential V and J gene usage was observed. The data were judged consistent with most tumor T cells deriving from the lymph node and then expanding within tumor tissue.

Sequencer: Illumina HiSeq 2000. Multiplex PCR amplification was used to generate the TCR beta chain libraries. High-throughput sequencing was used to analyze the amplified TCR beta chain products. The public reads were run again by TCRdb, first through fastp at Q25 and then through MiXCR, and only productive beta chains were kept. Records with the same CDR3 protein are collapsed into one entry carrying the most frequent genes and DNA. This sample holds approximately 170,000 distinct CDR3 sequences; about 30% were observed only once. About 4% of the sample is held by the ten biggest clonotypes. About this clonotype itself: Its antigen is currently not known. No qualities accompany the bases; no much larger clone lies one base away.

From its cysteine to its phenylalanine, the CDR3 spans 14 amino acids. Kept here is only the CDR3 DNA, which spans 42 bases and is read in frame from base 1. CDR1 is given as SGHTA and CDR2 as FQGNSA, both from the germline V gene. V is pared back by 5 bases and J by 1 base, with 11 bases lying between the germline termini. The lymph node samples were taken from the axillary draining lymph nodes of breast cancer patients. This receptor was identified in a female donor with breast cancer. Some clones in this sample may be carry-over from other donors' samples. Sequenced material: axillary lymph node tissue. The chain uses TRBV7-2 and TRBJ1-1; the D segment cannot be called with confidence. At the DNA level, the sequence is TGTGCCAGCAGCCGGAGGGCGGGGAACACTGAAGCTTTCTTT. It translates as CASSRRAGNTEAFF.